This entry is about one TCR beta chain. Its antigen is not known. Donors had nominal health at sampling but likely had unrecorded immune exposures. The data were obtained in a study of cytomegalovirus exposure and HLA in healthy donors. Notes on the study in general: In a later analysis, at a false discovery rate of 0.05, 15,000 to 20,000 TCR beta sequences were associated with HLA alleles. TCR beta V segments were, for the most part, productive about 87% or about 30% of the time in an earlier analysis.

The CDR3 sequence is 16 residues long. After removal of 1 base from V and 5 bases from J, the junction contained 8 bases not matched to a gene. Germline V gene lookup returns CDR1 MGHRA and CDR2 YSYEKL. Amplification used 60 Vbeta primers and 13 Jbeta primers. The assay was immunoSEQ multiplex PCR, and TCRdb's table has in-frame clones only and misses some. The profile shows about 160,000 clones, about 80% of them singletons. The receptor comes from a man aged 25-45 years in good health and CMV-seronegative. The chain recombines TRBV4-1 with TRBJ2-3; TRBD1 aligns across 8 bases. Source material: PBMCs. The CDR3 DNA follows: TGCGCCAGCAGCCAAGGAATGACAGGGGCTGGAGATACGCAGTATTTT. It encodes CASSQGMTGAGDTQYF.